What follows is one T cell receptor (beta chain) and its context. Its antigen is undetermined. Investigators reverse transcribed all isolated RNA, so they sequenced expressed TCRB transcripts. The protocol was immunoSEQ multiplex PCR, while the TCRdb copy is restricted to in-frame clones and leaves out a portion. The sample shows about 340,000 clones, roughly 14% of them seen only once. This entry comes from a study of beta chain features in type 1 diabetes. In the study overall: The samples had 107,917,701 sorted cells examined in all.

Regarding the study as a whole: The cDNA sequencing approach could over-represent high-TCR-expressing cells. Within each of all four CD4+ subsets, Type 1 diabetes patients had TCRB CDR3s that were moderately but significantly shorter.

Heparinised blood was drawn once per donor, averaging roughly 120 mL. CD45RO/CCR7/CD25/CD127/CD95/CD27 separated CD4+ naive, central memory, regulatory and stem cell-like memory cells by sorting. The CDR3 contains 15 residues. The trim removed 7 bases at V and 0 bases at J, leaving 3 bases unmatched. CDR1 and CDR2 from the germline V gene are LNHDA and SQIVND (reference sequence). The clonotype comes from a young woman with type 1 diabetes. The chain links TRBV19 to TRBJ2-3; 11 bases fit TRBD2. Sequencing was carried out using naive CD4+ T cells from blood. CDR3 amino acids: CASTRTSGSTDTQYF. The CDR3 nucleotides are TGTGCCAGTACCCGGACTAGCGGGAGCACAGATACGCAGTATTTT.